This T cell receptor beta chain was found in a study of CD8 T cells in ankylosing spondylitis. This clonotype came up many times. Its antigen is not identified. The study, taken as a whole, reports: Relatively scarce in peripheral blood, disease-linked clones were CD8+. From matched ankylosing spondylitis synovial fluid, disease-linked clones were reportedly recovered at significantly enriched levels. There was a TCR beta motif, made of several highly homologous variants, that appeared characteristic of ankylosing spondylitis blood.

V was trimmed by 7 bases and J by 2 bases, leaving 20 bases between them. Germline V gene data show CDR1 as MNHEY and CDR2 as SVGEGT. CDR3 length: 16 amino acids. Libraries for TCR beta were made by quantitative 5'-RACE with molecular barcodes. Using its own MiXCR run on the 5' RACE reads, TCRdb lists one record per CDR3 protein. The sample has roughly 97,000 distinct CDR3 sequences, about 8% seen once; the top ten hold 9.9%. This chain connects TRBV6-2 or TRBV6-3 to TRBJ2-5; D perhaps matches TRBD2 (6 bases). Input material: blood, either unsorted or a sorted T cell fraction (not recorded which). This receptor was identified in a male donor with ankylosing spondylitis or in good health (not recorded which). The CDR3 sequence: CASNPGRLVLQETQYF. DNA for the CDR3: TGTGCCAGCAACCCCGGCCGACTAGTCCTACAAGAGACCCAGTACTTC.